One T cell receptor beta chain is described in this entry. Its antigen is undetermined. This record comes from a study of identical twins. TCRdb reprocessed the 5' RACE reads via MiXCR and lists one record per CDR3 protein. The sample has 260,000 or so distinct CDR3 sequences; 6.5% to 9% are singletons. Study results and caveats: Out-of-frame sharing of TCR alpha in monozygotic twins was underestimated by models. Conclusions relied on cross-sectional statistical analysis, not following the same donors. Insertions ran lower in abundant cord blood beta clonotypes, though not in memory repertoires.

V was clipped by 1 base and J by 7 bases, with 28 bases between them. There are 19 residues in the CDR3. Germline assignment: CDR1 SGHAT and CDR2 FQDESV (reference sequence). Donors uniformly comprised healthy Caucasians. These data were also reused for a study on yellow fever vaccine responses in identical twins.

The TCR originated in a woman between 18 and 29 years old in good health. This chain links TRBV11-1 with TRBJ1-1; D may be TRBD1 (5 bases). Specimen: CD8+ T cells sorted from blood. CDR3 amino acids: CASSLGPTGGFVSRGEAFF. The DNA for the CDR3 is TGTGCCAGCAGCTTAGGCCCGACTGGCGGTTTCGTGTCGAGGGGTGAAGCTTTCTTT.